This section outlines one TCR beta chain sequence together with its context. Its antigen remains unidentified. This sample was taken from a study of cytotoxic CD8 clonotypes in ibrutinib-treated CLL. Looking at the study overall: The patient breakdown showed under 12 relapsed/refractory and some 16 treatment-naive cases, with fewer than 18 IGHV unmutated.

The V and J ends lost 5 bases and 0 bases respectively, with 21 bases between them. Germline V lookup: CDR1 SGHRS, CDR2 YFSETQ. The CDR3 is 18 amino acids. Study-level results: Circulating CD8+ T-cell counts were tracked by baseline clonality, which exceeded that of age-matched healthy donors.

TCRdb keeps only in-frame clones here, not all; method: immunoSEQ multiplex PCR. The sample includes 140,000 to 150,000 clones, roughly three quarters of them seen just once. V usage is TRBV5-1 and J usage is TRBJ1-5; D call uncertain. The sample consisted of PBMCs, taken after 24 months of ibrutinib treatment. The clonotype originates from a human donor with chronic lymphocytic leukemia. CDR3 protein: CASSPGPSLPYSNQPQHF. For the CDR3, the DNA is TGCGCCAGCAGTCCCGGGCCCTCCTTGCCCTATAGCAATCAGCCCCAGCATTTT.